This T cell receptor beta chain was recovered during a study of OX40 agonist ivuxolimab in advanced cancers. This CDR3 contains 13 residues. Trimming took 2 bases from V and 2 from J; bases not matched to a gene: 0. Germline CDR1 reads LNHDA; CDR2 reads SQIVND (reference sequence). Data came from immunoSEQ multiplex PCR; TCRdb stores just in-frame clones and leaves some out. This table has 70,000 to 95,000 clones, 91% appearing once. Patients had blood sampled at baseline and again on cycle 4 day 1 and cycle 7 day 1. The J gene is TRBJ2-7, the V gene TRBV19, with 7 bases that match TRBD1. Here the sequenced sample was CD4+ or CD8+ T cells sorted from blood, taken in a trial of the OX40 agonist ivuxolimab. The sequence was collected from an adult with an advanced solid tumor such as melanoma, head and neck, liver or kidney cancer. DNA of the CDR3: TGTGCCAGTAGTATAAGGGGGCCCTACGAGCAGTACTTC. This sequence encodes CASSIRGPYEQYF.